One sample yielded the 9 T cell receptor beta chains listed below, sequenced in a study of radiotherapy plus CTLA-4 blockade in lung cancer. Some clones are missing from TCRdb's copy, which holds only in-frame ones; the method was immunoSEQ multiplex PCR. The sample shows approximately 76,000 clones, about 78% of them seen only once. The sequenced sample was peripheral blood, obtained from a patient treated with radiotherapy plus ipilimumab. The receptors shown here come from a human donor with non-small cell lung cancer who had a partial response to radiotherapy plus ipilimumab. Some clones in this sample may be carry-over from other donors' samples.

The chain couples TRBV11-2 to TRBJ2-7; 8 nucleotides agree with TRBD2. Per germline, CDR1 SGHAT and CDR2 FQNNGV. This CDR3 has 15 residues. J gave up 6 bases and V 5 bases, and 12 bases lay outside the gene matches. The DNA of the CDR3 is TGTGCCAGCAGCACCGCCCCGTTAGCGGGGACCGAGCAGTACTTC. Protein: CASSTAPLAGTEQYF.

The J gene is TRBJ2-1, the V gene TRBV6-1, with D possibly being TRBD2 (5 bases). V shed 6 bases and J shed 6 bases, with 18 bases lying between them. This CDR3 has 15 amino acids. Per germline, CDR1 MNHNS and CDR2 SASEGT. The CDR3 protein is CASSLTRPPPNEQFF. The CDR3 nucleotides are TGTGCCAGCAGCCTTACTAGGCCCCCCCCCAATGAGCAGTTCTTC.

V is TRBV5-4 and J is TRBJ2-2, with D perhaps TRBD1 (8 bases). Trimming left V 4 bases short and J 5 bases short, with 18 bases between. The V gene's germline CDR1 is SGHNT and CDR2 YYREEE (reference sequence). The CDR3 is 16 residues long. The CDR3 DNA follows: TGTGCCAGCAGCACCGGACAGGGAGGGAGGACCGGGGAGCTGTTTTTT. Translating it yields CASSTGQGGRTGELFF.

The CDR3 spells CASSAGTGFDQYF. CDR3 sequence (DNA): TGTGCCAGCAGCGCTGGGACAGGGTTTGACCAGTACTTC. The chain recombines TRBV7-8 with TRBJ2-5; 9 nucleotides match TRBD1. The CDR3 spans 13 residues. Germline assignment: CDR1 SGHVS and CDR2 FQNEAQ. Trimming at V came to 5 bases and at J to 10 bases, leaving 8 bases not matched to a gene.

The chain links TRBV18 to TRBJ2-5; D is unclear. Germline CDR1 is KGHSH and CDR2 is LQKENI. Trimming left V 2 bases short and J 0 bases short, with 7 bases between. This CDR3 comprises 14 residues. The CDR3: CASSPYTNQETQYF. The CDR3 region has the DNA TGTGCCAGCTCACCATATACAAACCAAGAGACCCAGTACTTC.

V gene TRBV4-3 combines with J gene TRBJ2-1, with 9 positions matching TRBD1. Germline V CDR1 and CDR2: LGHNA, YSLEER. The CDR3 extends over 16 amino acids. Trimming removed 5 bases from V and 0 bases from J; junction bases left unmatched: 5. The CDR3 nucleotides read TGCGCCAGCAGCGGACAGGGGTTTTACTCCTACAATGAGCAGTTCTTC. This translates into CASSGQGFYSYNEQFF.

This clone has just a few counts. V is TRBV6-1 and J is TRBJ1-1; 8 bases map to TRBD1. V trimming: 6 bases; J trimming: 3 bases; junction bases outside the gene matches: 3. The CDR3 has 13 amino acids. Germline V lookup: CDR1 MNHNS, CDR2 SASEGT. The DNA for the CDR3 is TGTGCCAGCAGGCGGGACAGGTACACTGAAGCTTTCTTT. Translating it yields CASRRDRYTEAFF.

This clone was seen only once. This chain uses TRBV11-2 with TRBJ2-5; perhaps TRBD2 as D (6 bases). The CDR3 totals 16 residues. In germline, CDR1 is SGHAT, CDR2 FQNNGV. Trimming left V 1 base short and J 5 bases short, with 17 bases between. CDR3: CASSLVLGTSAETQYF. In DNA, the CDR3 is TGTGCCAGCAGCTTAGTCCTGGGGACTTCGGCTGAGACCCAGTACTTC.

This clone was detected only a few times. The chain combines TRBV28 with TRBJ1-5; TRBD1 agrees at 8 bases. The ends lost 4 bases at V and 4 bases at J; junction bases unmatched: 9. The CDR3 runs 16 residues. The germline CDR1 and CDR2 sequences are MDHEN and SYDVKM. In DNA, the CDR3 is TGTGCCAGCAGTTCCCCCACAGGGGGATGGAATCAGCCCCAGCATTTT. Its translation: CASSSPTGGWNQPQHF.